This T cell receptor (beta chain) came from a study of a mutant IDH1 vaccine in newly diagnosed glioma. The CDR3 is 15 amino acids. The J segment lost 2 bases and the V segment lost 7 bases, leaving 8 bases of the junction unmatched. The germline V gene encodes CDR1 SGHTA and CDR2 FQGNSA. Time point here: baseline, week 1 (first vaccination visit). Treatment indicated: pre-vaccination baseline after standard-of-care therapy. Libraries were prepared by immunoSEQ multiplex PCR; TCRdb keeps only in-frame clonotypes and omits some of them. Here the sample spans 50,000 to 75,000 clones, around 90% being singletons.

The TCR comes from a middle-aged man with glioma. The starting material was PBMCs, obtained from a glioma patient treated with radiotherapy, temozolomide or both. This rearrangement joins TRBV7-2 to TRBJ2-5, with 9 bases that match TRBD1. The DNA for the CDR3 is TGTGCCAGCACCAAACGACAGGGGGATCAAGAGACCCAGTACTTC. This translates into CASTKRQGDQETQYF.